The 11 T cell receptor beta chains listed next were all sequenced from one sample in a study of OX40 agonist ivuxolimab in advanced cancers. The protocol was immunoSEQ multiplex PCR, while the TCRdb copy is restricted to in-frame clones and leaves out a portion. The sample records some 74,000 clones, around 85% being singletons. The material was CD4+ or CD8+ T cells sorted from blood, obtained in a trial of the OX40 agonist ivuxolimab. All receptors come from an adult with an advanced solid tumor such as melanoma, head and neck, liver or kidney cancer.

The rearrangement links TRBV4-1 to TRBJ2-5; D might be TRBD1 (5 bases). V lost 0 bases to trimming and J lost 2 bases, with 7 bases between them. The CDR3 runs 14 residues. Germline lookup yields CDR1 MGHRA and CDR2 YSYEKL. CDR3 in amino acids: CASSQEDTQETQYF. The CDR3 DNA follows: TGCGCCAGCAGCCAAGAGGACACTCAAGAGACCCAGTACTTC.

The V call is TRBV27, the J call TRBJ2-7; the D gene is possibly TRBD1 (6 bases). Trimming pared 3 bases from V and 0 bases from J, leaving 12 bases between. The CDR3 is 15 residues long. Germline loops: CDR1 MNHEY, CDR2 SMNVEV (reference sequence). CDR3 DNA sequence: TGTGCCAGCAGTTTGACAGGCGATATCTCCTACGAGCAGTACTTC. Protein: CASSLTGDISYEQYF.

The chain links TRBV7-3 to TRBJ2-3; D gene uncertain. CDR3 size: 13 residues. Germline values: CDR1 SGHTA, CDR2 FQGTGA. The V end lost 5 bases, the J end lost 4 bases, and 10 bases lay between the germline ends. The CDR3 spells CASSLNLPDTQYF. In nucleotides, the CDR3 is TGTGCCAGCAGCCTAAATCTCCCAGATACGCAGTATTTT.

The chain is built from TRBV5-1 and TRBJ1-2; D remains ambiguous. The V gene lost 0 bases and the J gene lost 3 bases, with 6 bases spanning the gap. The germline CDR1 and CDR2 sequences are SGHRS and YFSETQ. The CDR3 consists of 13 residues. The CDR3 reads CASSLEADYGYTF. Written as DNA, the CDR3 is TGCGCCAGCAGCTTGGAGGCAGACTATGGCTACACCTTC. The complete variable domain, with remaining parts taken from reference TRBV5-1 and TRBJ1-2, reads KAGVTQTPRYLIKTRGQQVTLSCSPISGHRSVSWYQQTPGQGLQFLFEYFSETQRNKGNFPGRFSGRQFSNSRSEMNVSTLELGDSALYLCASSLEADYGYTFGSGTRLTVV.

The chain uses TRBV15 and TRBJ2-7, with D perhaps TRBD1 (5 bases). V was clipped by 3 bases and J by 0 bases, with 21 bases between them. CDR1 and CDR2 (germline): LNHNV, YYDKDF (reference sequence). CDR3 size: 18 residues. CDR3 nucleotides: TGTGCCACCAGCAGGATCTACCTTAGGACAAGCAGCTCCTACGAGCAGTACTTC. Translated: CATSRIYLRTSSSYEQYF.

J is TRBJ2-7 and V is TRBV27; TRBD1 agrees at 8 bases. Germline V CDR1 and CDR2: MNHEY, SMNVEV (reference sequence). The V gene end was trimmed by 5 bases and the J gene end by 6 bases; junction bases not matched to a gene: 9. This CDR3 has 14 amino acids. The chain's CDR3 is CASSGDRLVSEQYF. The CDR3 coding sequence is TGTGCCAGCAGTGGGGACAGGCTCGTCTCCGAGCAGTACTTC.

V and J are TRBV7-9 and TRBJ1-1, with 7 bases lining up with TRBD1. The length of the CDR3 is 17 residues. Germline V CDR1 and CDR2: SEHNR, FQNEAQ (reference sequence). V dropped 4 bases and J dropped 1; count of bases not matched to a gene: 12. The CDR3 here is CASSSNRQGSRNTEAFF. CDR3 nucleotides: TGTGCCAGCAGCTCCAATCGACAGGGCTCGCGGAACACTGAAGCTTTCTTT.

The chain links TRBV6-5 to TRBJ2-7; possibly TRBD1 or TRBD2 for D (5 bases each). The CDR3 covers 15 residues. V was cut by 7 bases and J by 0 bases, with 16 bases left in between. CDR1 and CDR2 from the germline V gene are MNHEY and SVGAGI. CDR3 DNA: TGTGCCAGCACCAACGATTGGGGGAACTCCTACGAGCAGTACTTC. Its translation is CASTNDWGNSYEQYF.

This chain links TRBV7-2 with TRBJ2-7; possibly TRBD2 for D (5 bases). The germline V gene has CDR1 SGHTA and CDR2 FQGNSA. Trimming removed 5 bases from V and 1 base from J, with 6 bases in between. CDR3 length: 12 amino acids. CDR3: CASSRGSYEQYF. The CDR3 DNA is TGTGCCAGCAGCCGAGGGTCCTACGAGCAGTACTTC.

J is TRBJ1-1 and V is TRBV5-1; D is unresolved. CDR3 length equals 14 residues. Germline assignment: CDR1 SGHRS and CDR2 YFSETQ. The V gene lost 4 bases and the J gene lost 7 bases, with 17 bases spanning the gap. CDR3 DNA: TGCGCCAGCAGCCCCAATAGTTTATCTCTTGAAGCTTTCTTT. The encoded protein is CASSPNSLSLEAFF.

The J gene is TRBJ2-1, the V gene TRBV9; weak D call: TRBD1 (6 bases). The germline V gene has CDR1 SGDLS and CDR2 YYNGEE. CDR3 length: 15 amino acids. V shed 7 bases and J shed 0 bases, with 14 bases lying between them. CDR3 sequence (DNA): TGTGCCAGCGGTCCAGGGGTGAGCTCCTACAATGAGCAGTTCTTC. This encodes CASGPGVSSYNEQFF.